This T cell receptor (beta chain) originates from a study of identical twins. Study-wide findings and caveats: There were fewer insertions in abundant cord blood beta clonotypes, but memory repertoires showed no such pattern. Recombination models fit unrelated individuals' TCR alpha sharing but underestimated twins'.

A universal primer site was added by template switching, and unique molecular identifiers were carried by the cDNA. TCRdb reanalysed the 5' RACE reads using MiXCR and keeps one entry per CDR3 protein. The repertoire has about 730,000 distinct CDR3 sequences, 20% to 25% of them found once; the top ten carry roughly 4%. Regarding this clonotype: Its antigen remains unknown.

V shed 6 bases, J shed 5 bases, and the junction held 3 bases outside the gene matches. This CDR3 is built from 11 residues. The germline CDR1 and CDR2 sequences are DFQATT and SNEGSKA (reference sequence). These data were also reused for a study on T cells expressing NK-cell markers. From that report: T cells sorted in several experiments were restricted to alpha-beta TCR T cells by an anti-gamma-delta TCR antibody.

V is TRBV20-1 and J is TRBJ2-7, with 8 bases aligning to TRBD1. This receptor was obtained from a woman aged 18-29 years in good health. Sequences were obtained from PBMCs. The CDR3 bases are TGCAGTGCGAGGACAGGGAACGAGCAGTACTTC. Translated: CSARTGNEQYF.